What follows describes a single T cell receptor beta chain. Its antigen is still unknown. The data derive from a study of OX40 agonist ivuxolimab in advanced cancers. Study information: Antecedent anti-PD-1, anti-PD-L1 or anti-CTLA-4 therapy was permissible, with 30% to 50% having received some. The study, taken as a whole, reports: A proportion of nonresponders additionally exhibited low normalized T-cell clonal expansion.

The protocol was immunoSEQ multiplex PCR, while the TCRdb copy is restricted to in-frame clones and leaves out a portion. The table has 35,000 to 45,000 clones, approximately 91% seen once. The specimen comprised CD4+ or CD8+ T cells sorted from blood, sampled in a trial of the OX40 agonist ivuxolimab. The sequence derives from an adult with an advanced solid tumor such as melanoma, head and neck, liver or kidney cancer.

The CDR3 nucleotides are TGTGCCAGCAGTCCAGGGACAGGGCGGATGCATGAGCAGTTCTTC. It translates to CASSPGTGRMHEQFF. The chain employs TRBV27 and TRBJ2-1; TRBD1 matches 9 bases. The CDR3 extends over 15 amino acids. CDR1 is MNHEY and CDR2 is SMNVEV in the germline V gene (reference sequence). V was pared by 5 bases and J by 8 bases, with 10 bases of the junction left unmatched.